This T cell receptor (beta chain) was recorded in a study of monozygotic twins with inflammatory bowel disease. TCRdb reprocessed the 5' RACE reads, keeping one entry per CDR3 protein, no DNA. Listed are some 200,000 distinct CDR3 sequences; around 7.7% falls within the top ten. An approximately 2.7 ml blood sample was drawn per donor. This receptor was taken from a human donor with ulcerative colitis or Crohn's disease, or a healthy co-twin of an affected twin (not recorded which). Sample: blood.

The CDR3: CASSRGGVTEAFF. J is TRBJ1-1 and V is TRBV6-1; TCRdb picks TRBD1, but there is no DNA to check that call. The CDR3 has 13 residues. CDR1 is MNHNS, CDR2 SASEGT, per germline.